Listed here are 5 T cell receptor beta chains from one sample, sequenced in a study of post-analysis software for immune sequencing data. Study findings and constraints: The study found TRBV5-6, TRBV5-1 and TRBV20-1 among 5 or 6 TRBV segments more frequent in patients than controls.

The antigens of these receptors remain unknown. Carried by the TCR beta cDNA libraries were unique molecular identifiers. TCRdb reprocessed the PCR reads with MiXCR, giving one entry per CDR3 protein. The data show about 210,000 distinct CDR3 sequences, approximately 30% seen once. Sequenced material: blood. These receptors all come from a girl between 2 and 17 years old with multiple sclerosis.

In its sample, this clonotype was seen many times. The chain is built from TRBV5-1 and TRBJ1-1; the match to TRBD1 covers 9 bases. CDR1 SGHRS and CDR2 YFSETQ come from the germline V gene. V lost 3 bases and J lost 1; bases outside the gene matches: 7. The CDR3 length is 16 residues. DNA for the CDR3: TGCGCCAGCAGCTCGGGACAGGGTTTTTCGAACACTGAAGCTTTCTTT. It translates to CASSSGQGFSNTEAFF.

There are a few counts of this clonotype. The chain links TRBV5-1 to TRBJ2-1, with TRBD1 as a possible D gene (5 bases). This CDR3 has 14 residues. V lost 1 base and J lost 7, with 12 bases in between. The V gene's germline CDR1 is SGHRS and CDR2 YFSETQ. The CDR3 DNA is TGCGCCAGCAGCTTGTCAGGGTTGGGAAATGAGCAGTTCTTC. Its protein product is CASSLSGLGNEQFF.

V and J are TRBV5-1 and TRBJ1-1; 10 bases are a match to TRBD1. This CDR3 spans 15 amino acids. Trimming took 4 bases from V and 1 from J; bases not matched to a gene: 4. Germline V gives CDR1 SGHRS, CDR2 YFSETQ. The DNA for the CDR3 is TGCGCCAGCAGCGTGGACAGGGGGTCGAACACTGAAGCTTTCTTT. Translating gives CASSVDRGSNTEAFF.

This clonotype has more than one count but fewer than ten. V and J are TRBV7-3 and TRBJ1-1; D gene unclear. The CDR3 is 13 residues long. CDR1 is SGHTA, CDR2 FQGTGA, per germline. V was cut by 4 bases and J by 0 bases, with 6 bases left in between. CDR3 in amino acids: CASSSSLNTEAFF. CDR3 DNA: TGTGCCAGCAGCTCCTCACTGAACACTGAAGCTTTCTTT.

A remark on this clonotype: A read error may explain this, as a much larger clone is one base away. The chain joins TRBV5-1 to TRBJ2-1; D possibly corresponds to TRBD2 (6 bases). This CDR3 region has 13 residues. CDR1 and CDR2 (germline): SGHRS, YFSETQ. V was clipped by 4 bases and J by 13 bases, with 18 bases between them. The CDR3 here is CASSAGSRETQFF. In nucleotides, the CDR3 is TGCGCCAGCAGCGCAGGGTCTCGGGAGACCCAGTTCTTC.